This T cell receptor beta chain was obtained from a study of T cell responses to AZD1222 COVID-19 vaccine. General study results and limits: Spike-specific TCRs gained breadth and depth after people received two AZD1222 doses.

Some clones are missing from TCRdb's copy, which holds only in-frame ones; the method was immunoSEQ multiplex PCR. The sample lists roughly 190,000 clones, roughly nine tenths occurring once. Details on this clone: Its target is not known.

Deletions cut 1 base from V and 3 bases from J, with 10 bases between. The CDR3 totals 14 residues. Germline V lookup: CDR1 SGHRS, CDR2 YFSETQ. The specimen was peripheral blood, collected 28 days after the second AZD1222 dose. The chain carries TRBV5-1 and TRBJ1-1; D not resolved. The clonotype was recovered from an adult who received the AZD1222 COVID-19 vaccine. The DNA of the CDR3 is TGCGCCAGCAGCTTGAGCACCTTGGACACTGAAGCTTTCTTT. Its translation is CASSLSTLDTEAFF.